The 22 T cell receptor beta chains listed next were all sequenced from one sample in a study of cytomegalovirus exposure and HLA in healthy donors. TCRdb's copy holds only in-frame clones and misses some; the assay was immunoSEQ multiplex PCR. The profile shows about 200,000 clones, around 80% of them singletons. Sequencing was done on a sample of PBMCs. The receptors stem from a woman between 25 and 40 years old in good health and CMV-seropositive.

This clone was seen only a few times. V gene TRBV9 combines with J gene TRBJ1-1; no clear D. V was trimmed by 0 bases and J by 0 bases, leaving 3 bases between them. The CDR3 covers 13 residues. CDR1 and CDR2 from the germline V gene are SGDLS and YYNGEE. DNA for the CDR3: TGTGCCAGCAGCGTAGAGCTGAACACTGAAGCTTTCTTT. This sequence encodes CASSVELNTEAFF.

This clone was picked up one time. The rearrangement links TRBV5-1 to TRBJ2-5; the match to TRBD1 covers 7 bases. Germline lookup yields CDR1 SGHRS and CDR2 YFSETQ. The junction had 11 bases not matched to a gene; V was cut back by 4 bases and J by 5 bases. The CDR3 is made up of 15 amino acids. The CDR3 spells CASSTTTGLGETQYF. CDR3 DNA: TGCGCCAGCAGCACCACGACAGGGTTGGGGGAGACCCAGTACTTC.

This chain uses TRBV5-4 with TRBJ1-2; 7 bases are a match to TRBD1. Trimming took 4 bases from V and 6 from J; bases not matched to a gene: 9. The CDR3 spans 14 residues. Germline V gives CDR1 SGHNT, CDR2 YYREEE (reference sequence). CDR3: CASSSDRVGNGYTF. The CDR3 bases are TGTGCCAGCAGCAGCGACAGGGTCGGAAATGGCTACACCTTC.

This clone was picked up many times. V and J are TRBV20-1 and TRBJ2-7; D is perhaps TRBD2 (5 bases). In germline, CDR1 is DFQATT, CDR2 SNEGSKA (reference sequence). The CDR3 length is 10 residues. The V end was cut by 5 bases, the J end by 3 bases, with 5 bases between. The CDR3: CSARGYEQYF. The CDR3 bases are TGCAGTGCTCGGGGCTACGAGCAGTACTTC.

The rearrangement uses TRBV6-5 and TRBJ1-5; 8 nucleotides line up with TRBD1. CDR1 and CDR2 from the germline V gene are MNHEY and SVGAGI. The CDR3 has 14 residues. V shed 5 bases, J shed 2 bases, and the junction held 2 bases outside the gene matches. CDR3 loop: CASSPDRGNQPQHF. DNA for the CDR3: TGTGCCAGCAGTCCGGACAGGGGCAATCAGCCCCAGCATTTT.

The chain links TRBV5-4 to TRBJ2-1; 8 bases are shared with TRBD2. V trimming: 2 bases; J trimming: 7 bases; junction bases outside the gene matches: 8. CDR1 SGHNT and CDR2 YYREEE come from the germline V gene (reference sequence). The CDR3 covers 15 residues. This CDR3 reads CASSFPGLGGNEQFF. CDR3 coding DNA: TGTGCCAGCAGCTTTCCGGGACTAGGAGGTAATGAGCAGTTCTTC.

The V call is TRBV27, the J call TRBJ2-4; perhaps TRBD1 as D (5 bases). The germline V gene has CDR1 MNHEY and CDR2 SMNVEV (reference sequence). The CDR3 extends over 14 amino acids. The V and J ends lost 4 bases and 8 bases respectively, with 15 bases between them. The CDR3 is CASSSIPQGDIQYF. DNA for the CDR3: TGTGCCAGCAGTTCCATTCCTCAGGGTGACATTCAGTACTTC.

V usage is TRBV5-1 and J usage is TRBJ2-5, with D possibly being TRBD1 (5 bases). Germline CDR1 is SGHRS and CDR2 is YFSETQ. Trimming took off 1 base at V and 2 bases at J, with 6 bases between the two ends. The CDR3 sequence is 13 residues long. The CDR3 coding sequence is TGCGCCAGCAGCTTGAGACAGCAAGAGACCCAGTACTTC. Encoded protein: CASSLRQQETQYF.

The chain has TRBV5-6 and TRBJ2-1, with TRBD1 identical over 11 bases. The junction had 12 bases not matched to a gene; V was cut back by 0 bases and J by 13 bases. The germline V gene has CDR1 SGHDT and CDR2 YYEEEE. The CDR3 spans 16 residues. CDR3 in DNA: TGTGCCAGCAGCTTGGGGACAGGGGGCCAGACAATGACCCAGTTCTTC. Translation gives CASSLGTGGQTMTQFF.

V and J are TRBV6-6 and TRBJ1-1; D call uncertain. Trimming stripped 5 bases from V and 1 base from J, with 8 bases between. Germline CDR1 reads MNHNY; CDR2 reads SVGAGI (reference sequence). CDR3 length equals 13 residues. Here the CDR3 reads CASSIQRNTEAFF. As DNA, the CDR3 is TGTGCCAGCAGTATCCAGCGGAACACTGAAGCTTTCTTT.

With respect to this clone: This CDR3 is also generated by other DNA sequences in the sample. This chain uses TRBV29-1 with TRBJ1-1; perhaps TRBD1 as D (5 bases). V was clipped by 2 bases and J by 4 bases, with 8 bases between them. CDR1 is SQVTM, CDR2 ANQGSEA, per germline. This CDR3 is built from 12 residues. The CDR3 coding sequence is TGCAGCGTTGAATCCGGGGGCACTGAAGCTTTCTTT. It yields the protein CSVESGGTEAFF.

V is TRBV11-2 and J is TRBJ1-2, with 8 bases aligning to TRBD1. The CDR3 is 15 residues long. J was trimmed by 8 bases and V by 4 bases; bases with no gene match: 12. CDR1 SGHAT and CDR2 FQNNGV come from the germline V gene. The CDR3: CASSSRTGQQRGYTF. DNA of the CDR3: TGTGCCAGCAGCTCTAGGACAGGGCAGCAGAGGGGCTACACCTTC.

The chain uses TRBV29-1 and TRBJ2-5; 13 bases are shared with TRBD2. This CDR3 region has 14 residues. Germline V gene lookup returns CDR1 SQVTM and CDR2 ANQGSEA. V lost 4 bases to trimming and J lost 5 bases; unmatched junction nucleotides: 4. The CDR3 spells CSVAGLAGVETQYF. The CDR3, as DNA: TGCAGCGTTGCCGGACTAGCGGGAGTGGAGACCCAGTACTTC.

This rearrangement joins TRBV20-1 to TRBJ2-2; no reliable D call. The CDR3 is made up of 11 amino acids. Trimming cost V 2 bases and J 6 bases, with 4 bases left between them. Germline V gives CDR1 DFQATT, CDR2 SNEGSKA (reference sequence). The CDR3 sequence is CSARLSGELFF. CDR3 DNA: TGCAGTGCTAGACTGTCCGGGGAGCTGTTTTTT.

The genes are TRBV5-1 and TRBJ2-5, with 7 bases fitting TRBD1. Germline values: CDR1 SGHRS, CDR2 YFSETQ. The CDR3 is made up of 15 amino acids. Trimming took 4 bases from V and 0 from J; bases not matched to a gene: 6. CDR3 sequence (DNA): TGCGCCAGCAGCCCCAAGACAGGGTACCAAGAGACCCAGTACTTC. Its protein product is CASSPKTGYQETQYF.

V and J are TRBV7-9 and TRBJ1-1, with D unresolved. V gave up 3 bases and J gave up 1 base, with 6 bases separating them. Germline CDR1 is SEHNR and CDR2 is FQNEAQ (reference sequence). The CDR3 has 13 residues. The CDR3 DNA reads as TGTGCCAGCAGCTTGGAGGCGAACACTGAAGCTTTCTTT. Translated, it gives CASSLEANTEAFF.

V gene TRBV6-6 combines with J gene TRBJ2-6; weak D call: TRBD2 (5 bases). The V gene lost 2 bases and the J gene lost 0 bases, with 8 bases spanning the gap. The V gene's germline CDR1 is MNHNY and CDR2 SVGAGI (reference sequence). The CDR3 contains 16 residues. CDR3 region: CASSYGLNSGANVLTF. Written as DNA, the CDR3 is TGTGCCAGCAGTTACGGACTGAACTCTGGGGCCAACGTCCTGACTTTC.

V is TRBV28 and J is TRBJ2-2; TRBD2 aligns across 12 bases. The V segment lost 6 bases and the J segment 7 bases; nucleotides outside the gene matches: 12. Germline lookup yields CDR1 MDHEN and CDR2 SYDVKM. The CDR3 runs to 17 residues. CDR3 region: CASRATGLAGNDGELFF. Here the CDR3 DNA reads TGTGCCAGCAGAGCAACTGGACTAGCGGGAAACGACGGGGAGCTGTTTTTT.

This chain connects TRBV5-4 to TRBJ2-1, with unresolved D. The CDR3 contains 12 residues. V was pared by 5 bases and J by 4 bases, with 7 bases between. Looked up from germline, CDR1 is SGHNT and CDR2 is YYREEE (reference sequence). CDR3 in amino acids: CASSLLYNEQFF. CDR3 sequence (DNA): TGTGCCAGCAGTCTCCTGTACAATGAGCAGTTCTTC.

This chain connects TRBV10-3 to TRBJ1-2; TRBD1 matches 8 bases. The length of the CDR3 is 14 residues. Per the germline V gene, CDR1 is ENHRY and CDR2 is SYGVKD. With 3 bases clipped from V and 8 bases from J, the junction kept 8 bases outside the gene matches. The CDR3 DNA is TGTGCCATCAGTGACGAGGACAGGGTAATAGGCTACACCTTC. Its protein is CAISDEDRVIGYTF.

V and J are TRBV6-5 and TRBJ2-1; 14 positions match TRBD2. Germline CDR1 MNHEY, CDR2 SVGAGI. This CDR3 region has 15 residues. Trimming cost V 5 bases and J 8 bases; bases outside gene matches: 5. CDR3 region: CASSPGTSGSYEQFF. The CDR3 nucleotides read TGTGCCAGCAGTCCTGGGACTAGCGGGAGTTATGAGCAGTTCTTC.

The V gene is TRBV4-1, the J gene TRBJ2-5, with TRBD2 matching over 8 bases. This CDR3 comprises 15 residues. Per the germline V gene, CDR1 is MGHRA and CDR2 is YSYEKL. V lost 0 bases, J lost 4 bases, and 4 bases stayed unmatched. CDR3 residues: CASSQEASGRETQYF. CDR3 coding DNA: TGCGCCAGCAGCCAAGAAGCCAGCGGGAGAGAGACCCAGTACTTC.